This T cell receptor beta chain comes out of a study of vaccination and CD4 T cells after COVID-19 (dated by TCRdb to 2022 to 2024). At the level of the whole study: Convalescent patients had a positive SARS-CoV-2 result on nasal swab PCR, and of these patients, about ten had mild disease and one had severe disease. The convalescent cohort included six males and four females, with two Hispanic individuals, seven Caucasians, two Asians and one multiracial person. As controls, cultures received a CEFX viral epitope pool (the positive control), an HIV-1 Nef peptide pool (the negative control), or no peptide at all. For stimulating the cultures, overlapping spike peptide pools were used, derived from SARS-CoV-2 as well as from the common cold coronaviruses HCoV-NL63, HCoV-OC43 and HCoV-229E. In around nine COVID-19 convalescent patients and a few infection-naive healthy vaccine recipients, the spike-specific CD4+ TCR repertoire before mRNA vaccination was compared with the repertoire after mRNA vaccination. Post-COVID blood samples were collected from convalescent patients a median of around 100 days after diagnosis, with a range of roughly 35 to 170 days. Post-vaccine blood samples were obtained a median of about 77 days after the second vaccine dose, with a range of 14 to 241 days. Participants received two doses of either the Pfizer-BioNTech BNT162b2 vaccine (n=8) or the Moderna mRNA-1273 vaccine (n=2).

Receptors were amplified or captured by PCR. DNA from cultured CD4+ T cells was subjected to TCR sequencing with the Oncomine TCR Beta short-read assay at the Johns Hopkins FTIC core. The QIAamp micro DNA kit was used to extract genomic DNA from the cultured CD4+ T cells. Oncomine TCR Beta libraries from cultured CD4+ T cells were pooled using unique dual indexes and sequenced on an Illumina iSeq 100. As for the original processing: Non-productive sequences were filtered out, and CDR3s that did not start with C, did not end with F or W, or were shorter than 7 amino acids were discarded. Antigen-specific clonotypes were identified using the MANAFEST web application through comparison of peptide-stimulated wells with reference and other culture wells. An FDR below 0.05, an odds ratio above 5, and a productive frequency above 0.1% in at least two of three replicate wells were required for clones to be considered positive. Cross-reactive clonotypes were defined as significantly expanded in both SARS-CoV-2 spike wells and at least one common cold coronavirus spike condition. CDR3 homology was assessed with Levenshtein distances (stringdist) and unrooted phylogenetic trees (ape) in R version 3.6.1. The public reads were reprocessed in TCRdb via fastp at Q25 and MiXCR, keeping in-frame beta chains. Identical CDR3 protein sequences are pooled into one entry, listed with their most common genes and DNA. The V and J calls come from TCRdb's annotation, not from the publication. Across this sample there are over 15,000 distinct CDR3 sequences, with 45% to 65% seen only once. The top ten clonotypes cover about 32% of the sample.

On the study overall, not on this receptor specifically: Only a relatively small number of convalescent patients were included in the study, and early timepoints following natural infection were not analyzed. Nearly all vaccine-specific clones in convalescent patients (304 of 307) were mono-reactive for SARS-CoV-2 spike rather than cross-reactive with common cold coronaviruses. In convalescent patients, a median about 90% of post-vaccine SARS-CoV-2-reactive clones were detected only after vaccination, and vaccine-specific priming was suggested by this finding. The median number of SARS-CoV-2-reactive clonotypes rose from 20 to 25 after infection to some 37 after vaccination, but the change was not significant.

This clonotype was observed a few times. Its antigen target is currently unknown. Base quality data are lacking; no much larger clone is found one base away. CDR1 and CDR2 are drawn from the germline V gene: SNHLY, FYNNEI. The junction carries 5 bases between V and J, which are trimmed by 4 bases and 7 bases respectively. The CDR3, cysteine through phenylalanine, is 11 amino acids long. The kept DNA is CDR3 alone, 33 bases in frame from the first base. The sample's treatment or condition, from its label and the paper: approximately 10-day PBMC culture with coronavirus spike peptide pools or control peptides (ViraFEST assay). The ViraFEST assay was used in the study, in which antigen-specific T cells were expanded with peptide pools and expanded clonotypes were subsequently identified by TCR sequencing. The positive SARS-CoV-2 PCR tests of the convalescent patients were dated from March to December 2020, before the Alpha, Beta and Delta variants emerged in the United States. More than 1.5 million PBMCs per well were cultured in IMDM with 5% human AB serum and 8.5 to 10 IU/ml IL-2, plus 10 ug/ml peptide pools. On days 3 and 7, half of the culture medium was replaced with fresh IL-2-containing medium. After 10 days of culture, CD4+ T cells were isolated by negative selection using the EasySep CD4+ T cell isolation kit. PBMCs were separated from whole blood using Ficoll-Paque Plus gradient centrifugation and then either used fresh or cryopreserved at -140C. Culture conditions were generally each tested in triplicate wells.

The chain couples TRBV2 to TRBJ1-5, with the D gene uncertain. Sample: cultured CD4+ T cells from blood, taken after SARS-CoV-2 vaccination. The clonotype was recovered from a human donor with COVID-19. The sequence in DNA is TGTGCCAGCAGTGGAGGGCAGCCCCAGCATTTT. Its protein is CASSGGQPQHF.